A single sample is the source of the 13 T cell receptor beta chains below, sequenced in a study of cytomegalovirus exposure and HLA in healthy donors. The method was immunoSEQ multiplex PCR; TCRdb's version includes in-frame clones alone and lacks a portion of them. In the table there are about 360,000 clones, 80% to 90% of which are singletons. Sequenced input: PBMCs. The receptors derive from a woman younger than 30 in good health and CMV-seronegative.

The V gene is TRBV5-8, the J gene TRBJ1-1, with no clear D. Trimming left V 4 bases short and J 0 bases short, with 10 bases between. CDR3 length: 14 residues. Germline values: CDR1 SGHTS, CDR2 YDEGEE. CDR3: CASSPYPMNTEAFF. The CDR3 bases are TGTGCCAGCAGCCCCTACCCGATGAACACTGAAGCTTTCTTT.

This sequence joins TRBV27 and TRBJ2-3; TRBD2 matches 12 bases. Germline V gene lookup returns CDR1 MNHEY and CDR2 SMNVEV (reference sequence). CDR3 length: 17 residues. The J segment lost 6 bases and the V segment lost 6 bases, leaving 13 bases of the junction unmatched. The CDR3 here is CASSRLLLAGGQDTQYF. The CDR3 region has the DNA TGTGCCAGCAGCCGTCTCCTTCTAGCGGGGGGGCAGGATACGCAGTATTTT.

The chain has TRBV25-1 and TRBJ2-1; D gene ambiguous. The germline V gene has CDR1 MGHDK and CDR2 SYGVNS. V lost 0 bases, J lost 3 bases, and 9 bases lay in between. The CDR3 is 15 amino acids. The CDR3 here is CASSEYSAIYNEQFF. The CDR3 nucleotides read TGTGCCAGCAGTGAATACAGCGCGATCTACAATGAGCAGTTCTTC. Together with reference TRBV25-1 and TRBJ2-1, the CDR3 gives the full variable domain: EADIYQTPRYLVIGTGKKITLECSQTMGHDKMYWYQQDPGMELHLIHYSYGVNSTEKGDLSSESTVSRIRTEHFPLTLESARPSHTSQYLCASSEYSAIYNEQFFGPGTRLTVL.

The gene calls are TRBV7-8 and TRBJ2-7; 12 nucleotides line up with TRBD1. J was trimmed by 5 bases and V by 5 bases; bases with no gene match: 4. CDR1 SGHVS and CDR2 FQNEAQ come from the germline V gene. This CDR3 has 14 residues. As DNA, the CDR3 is TGTGCCAGCAGCCCGGGGACAGGGGGCGACGAGCAGTACTTC. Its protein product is CASSPGTGGDEQYF. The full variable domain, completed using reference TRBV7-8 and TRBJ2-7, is GAGVSQSPRYKVAKRGQDVALRCDPISGHVSLFWYQQALGQGPEFLTYFQNEAQLDKSGLPSDRFFAERPEGSVSTLKIQRTQQEDSAVYLCASSPGTGGDEQYFGPGTRLTVT.

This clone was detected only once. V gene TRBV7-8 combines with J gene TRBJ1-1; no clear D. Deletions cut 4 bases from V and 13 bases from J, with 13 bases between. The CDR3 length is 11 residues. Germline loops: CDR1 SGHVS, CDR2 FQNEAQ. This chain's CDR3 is CASSSFPPLFF. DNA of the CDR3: TGTGCCAGCAGCTCCTTCCCCCCCCTTTTCTTT.

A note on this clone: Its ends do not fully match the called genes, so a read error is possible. The CDR3 region is CAWSVQGNTEVFF. In DNA form, the CDR3 reads TGTGCCTGGAGTGTACAGGGGAACACTGAAGTTTTCTTT. The chain carries TRBV30 and TRBJ1-1; 7 bases fit TRBD1. Germline V gene data show CDR1 as GTSNPN and CDR2 as SVGIG (reference sequence). The length of the CDR3 is 13 residues.

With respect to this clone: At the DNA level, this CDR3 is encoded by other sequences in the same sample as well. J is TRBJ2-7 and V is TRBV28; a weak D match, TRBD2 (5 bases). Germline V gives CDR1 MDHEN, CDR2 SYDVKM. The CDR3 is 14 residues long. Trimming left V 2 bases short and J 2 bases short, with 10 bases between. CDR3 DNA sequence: TGTGCCAGCAGTTTAGAGGGATCCCCCTACGAGCAGTACTTC. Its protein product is CASSLEGSPYEQYF.

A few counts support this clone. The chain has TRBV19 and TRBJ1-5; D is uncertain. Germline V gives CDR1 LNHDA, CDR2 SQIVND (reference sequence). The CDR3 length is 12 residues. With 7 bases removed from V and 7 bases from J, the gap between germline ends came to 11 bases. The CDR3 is CASKEEGQPQHF. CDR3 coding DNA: TGTGCCAGTAAGGAGGAGGGCCAGCCCCAGCATTTT.

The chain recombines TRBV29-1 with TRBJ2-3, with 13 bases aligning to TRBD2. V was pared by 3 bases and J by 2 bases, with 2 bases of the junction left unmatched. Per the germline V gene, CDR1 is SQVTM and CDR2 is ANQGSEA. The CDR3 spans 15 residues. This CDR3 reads CSVETSGRTTDTQYF. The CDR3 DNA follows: TGCAGCGTTGAGACTAGCGGGAGGACCACAGATACGCAGTATTTT.

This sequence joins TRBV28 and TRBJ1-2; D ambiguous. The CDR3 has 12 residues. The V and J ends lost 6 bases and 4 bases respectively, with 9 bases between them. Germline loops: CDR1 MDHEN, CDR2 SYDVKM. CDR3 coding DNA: TGTGCCAGCAGGGGCGCGGGCTATGGCTACACCTTC. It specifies CASRGAGYGYTF.

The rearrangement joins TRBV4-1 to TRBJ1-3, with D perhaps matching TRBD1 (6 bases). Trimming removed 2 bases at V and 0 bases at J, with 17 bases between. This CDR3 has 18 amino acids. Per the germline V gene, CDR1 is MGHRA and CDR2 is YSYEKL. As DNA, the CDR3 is TGCGCCAGCAGCCAACTCCAGACAGGATGGAGCTCTGGAAACACCATATATTTT. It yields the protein CASSQLQTGWSSGNTIYF.

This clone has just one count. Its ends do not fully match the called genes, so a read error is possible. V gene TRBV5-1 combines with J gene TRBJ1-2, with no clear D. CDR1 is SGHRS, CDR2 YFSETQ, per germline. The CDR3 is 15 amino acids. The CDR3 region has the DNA TGCGCCAGCAGCTTAGATCCGGGGTTATGGTATGACTACACCTTC. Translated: CASSLDPGLWYDYTF. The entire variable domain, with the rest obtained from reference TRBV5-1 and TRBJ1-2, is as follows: KAGVTQTPRYLIKTRGQQVTLSCSPISGHRSVSWYQQTPGQGLQFLFEYFSETQRNKGNFPGRFSGRQFSNSRSEMNVSTLELGDSALYLCASSLDPGLWYDYTFGSGTRLTVV.

The CDR3 loop reads CASRRDIPGELFF. CDR3 sequence (DNA): TGTGCCAGCAGGAGGGACATCCCCGGGGAGCTGTTTTTT. This chain joins TRBV2 and TRBJ2-2; TRBD1 might be the D (6 bases). V was pared by 6 bases and J by 6 bases, with 11 bases between. CDR3 length: 13 amino acids. Per germline, CDR1 SNHLY and CDR2 FYNNEI.